Presented here are 28 T cell receptor beta chains from one specimen sequenced in a study of blood T cell repertoires in COVID-19. The method was immunoSEQ multiplex PCR; TCRdb's version includes in-frame clones alone and lacks a portion of them. The sample lists under 550,000 clones; roughly 89% were seen once. The specimen was peripheral blood. The source of these receptors is a man aged 18 to 35 with COVID-19, enrolled during active disease.

The chain is built from TRBV5-3 and TRBJ2-5; the D is unclear. Being an ORF, TRBV5-3 has a function that is uncertain. V lost 4 bases, J lost 1 base, and 8 bases lay in between. This CDR3 has 13 amino acids. CDR3 nucleotides: TGTGCCAGAAGCGCGGTCTTCCAAGAGACCCAGTACTTC. As protein: CARSAVFQETQYF.

The chain carries TRBV15 and TRBJ2-2; TRBD1 might be the D (6 bases). V gave up 3 bases and J gave up 0 bases, with 11 bases separating them. The CDR3 is made up of 16 amino acids. Germline CDR1 and CDR2: LNHNV and YYDKDF (reference sequence). As DNA, the CDR3 is TGTGCCACCAGCAGTCATAGACAGGCGAACACCGGGGAGCTGTTTTTT. Amino acid sequence: CATSSHRQANTGELFF.

For the CDR3, the DNA is TGTGCCAGCAGTGAAGACAGGGGAGGAAACACCATATATTTT. As protein: CASSEDRGGNTIYF. The chain combines TRBV6-1 with TRBJ1-3; 7 positions match TRBD1. The germline V gene has CDR1 MNHNS and CDR2 SASEGT. The trim removed 1 base at V and 4 bases at J, leaving 1 base unmatched. This CDR3 comprises 14 residues.

The chain couples TRBV13 to TRBJ2-7, with 11 bases aligning to TRBD1. Germline lookup yields CDR1 PRHDT and CDR2 FYEKMQ (reference sequence). The CDR3 is made up of 16 amino acids. After removal of 5 bases from V and 5 bases from J, the junction contained 11 bases not matched to a gene. CDR3 DNA sequence: TGTGCCAGCAGCAATTCCATGGGACAGGGGGTGGACGAGCAGTACTTC. Its translation: CASSNSMGQGVDEQYF.

The chain is built from TRBV18 and TRBJ2-5; D gene unclear. The CDR3 runs to 15 residues. Germline V gene sequence: CDR1 KGHSH, CDR2 LQKENI. V was shortened by 3 bases and J by 0 bases, with 11 bases between the two germline ends. The CDR3 is CASSPIPVNQETQYF. CDR3 DNA sequence: TGTGCCAGCTCACCCATTCCGGTGAACCAAGAGACCCAGTACTTC. Combining the CDR3 with reference TRBV18 and TRBJ2-5 gives the whole variable domain NAGVMQNPRHLVRRRGQEARLRCSPMKGHSHVYWYRQLPEEGLKFMVYLQKENIIDESGMPKERFSAEFPKEGPSILRIQQVVRGDSAAYFCASSPIPVNQETQYFGPGTRLLVL.

The chain links TRBV7-8 to TRBJ2-7, with D perhaps TRBD1 (6 bases). V lost 5 bases, J lost 2 bases, and 13 bases lay in between. Germline V gives CDR1 SGHVS, CDR2 FQNEAQ. This CDR3 contains 14 residues. The CDR3 DNA sequence: TGTGCCAGCAGCCCGGACAGCACGGCCTACGAGCAGTACTTC. It encodes CASSPDSTAYEQYF.

The chain couples TRBV20-1 to TRBJ1-5; maybe TRBD1 (6 bases). Between the trimmed V and J ends, which lost 3 bases and 4 bases, there was a span of 10 bases. The CDR3 runs to 13 residues. In germline, CDR1 is DFQATT, CDR2 SNEGSKA (reference sequence). CDR3 coding DNA: TGCAGTGCTAGTCAGGGGTGGAATCAGCCCCAGCATTTT. Translation: CSASQGWNQPQHF.

CDR3 bases: TGTGCCAGCAGCAGATACACTGAAGCTTTCTTT. Protein product: CASSRYTEAFF. The chain carries TRBV6-5 and TRBJ1-1; D gene ambiguous. The CDR3 runs 11 residues. Germline assignment: CDR1 MNHEY and CDR2 SVGAGI. Trimming removed 6 bases from V and 3 bases from J, with 5 bases in between.

The rearrangement links TRBV10-1 to TRBJ2-5; 12 bases line up with TRBD2. The V gene end was trimmed by 3 bases and the J gene end by 5 bases; junction bases not matched to a gene: 4. The CDR3 length is 15 residues. CDR1 WNHNN and CDR2 SYGVQD come from the germline V gene (reference sequence). This CDR3 is CASSDLAGGPETQYF. The CDR3 DNA reads as TGCGCCAGCAGTGACCTAGCGGGGGGGCCGGAGACCCAGTACTTC.

The V gene is TRBV21-1, the J gene TRBJ1-4; the table's D gene call, TRBD1, was not cross checked with the DNA. TRBV21-1 is deemed a pseudogene. The CDR3 loop spans 14 amino acids. The chain's CDR3 is CASYGQGKNKKLFF. The CDR3 bases are TGTGCAAGCTACGGACAGGGGAAAAATAAAAAACTGTTTTTT.

The chain employs TRBV10-1 and TRBJ2-3, with D tentatively TRBD2 (7 bases). V lost 0 bases, J lost 2 bases, and 18 bases lay in between. The CDR3 spans 18 residues. Germline V gene data show CDR1 as WNHNN and CDR2 as SYGVQD (reference sequence). CDR3 sequence: CASSESTLGGPSTDTQYF. In nucleotides, the CDR3 is TGCGCCAGCAGTGAGTCGACTTTGGGGGGGCCCTCCACAGATACGCAGTATTTT.

For the CDR3, the DNA is TGTGCCAGCAGCTTGGGGGACAAATTAGGACGGACTTATCAGCCCCAGCATTTT. Protein: CASSLGDKLGRTYQPQHF. This chain joins TRBV7-8 and TRBJ1-5; D possibly corresponds to TRBD1 (6 bases). Germline V CDR1 and CDR2: SGHVS, FQNEAQ. This CDR3 has 18 amino acids. V gave up 3 bases and J gave up 5 bases, with 23 bases separating them. Complete variable domain (other parts from reference TRBV7-8 and TRBJ1-5): GAGVSQSPRYKVAKRGQDVALRCDPISGHVSLFWYQQALGQGPEFLTYFQNEAQLDKSGLPSDRFFAERPEGSVSTLKIQRTQQEDSAVYLCASSLGDKLGRTYQPQHFGDGTRLSIL.

V gene TRBV24-1 combines with J gene TRBJ2-1, with 12 bases lining up with TRBD2. After removal of 4 bases from V and 9 bases from J, the junction contained 6 bases not matched to a gene. The CDR3 length is 15 residues. Germline loops: CDR1 KGHDR, CDR2 SFDVKD. CDR3: CATSEPGLAGSEQFF. CDR3 in DNA: TGTGCCACCAGTGAGCCGGGACTAGCGGGTTCTGAGCAGTTCTTC.

The V call is TRBV5-4, the J call TRBJ2-7; weak D call: TRBD2 (5 bases). Trimming pared 4 bases from V and 0 bases from J, leaving 17 bases between. The CDR3 has 16 residues. Germline CDR1 SGHNT, CDR2 YYREEE (reference sequence). CDR3 DNA sequence: TGTGCCAGCAGCCCTCAGACCGGACTCAGCTCCTACGAGCAGTACTTC. It is translated as CASSPQTGLSSYEQYF.

CDR3 coding DNA: TGCGCCAGCAGCTTGGTTGACAGGGGAAACTATGGCTACACCTTC. Protein product: CASSLVDRGNYGYTF. J is TRBJ1-2 and V is TRBV5-1, with TRBD1 matching 8 bases. CDR1 SGHRS and CDR2 YFSETQ come from the germline V gene. The CDR3 has 15 amino acids. V shed 0 bases and J 2 bases; nucleotides not matched to a gene: 3.

The chain combines TRBV5-6 with TRBJ2-2; TRBD1 aligns across 7 bases. After removal of 3 bases from V and 6 bases from J, the junction contained 11 bases not matched to a gene. The CDR3 totals 16 residues. Germline CDR1 is SGHDT and CDR2 is YYEEEE. The CDR3 nucleotides are TGTGCCAGCAGCTACGACAGGGACCCCTCCGCCGGGGAGCTGTTTTTT. It is translated as CASSYDRDPSAGELFF.

This clone was recorded once. This rearrangement joins TRBV19 to TRBJ2-6, with D tentatively TRBD1 (6 bases). Trimming cost V 10 bases and J 1 base, with 11 bases left between them. The CDR3 spans 14 residues. Germline V gives CDR1 LNHDA, CDR2 SQIVND (reference sequence). CDR3 sequence reads: CATSGVSGANVLTF. The CDR3 coding sequence is TGTGCCACCTCAGGGGTTTCTGGGGCCAACGTCCTGACTTTC.

This clone was observed a single time. This chain uses TRBV5-1 with TRBJ2-5; D not resolved. Germline V gene sequence: CDR1 SGHRS, CDR2 YFSETQ. V was pared by 1 base and J by 1 base, with 8 bases between. The CDR3 runs 14 residues. The CDR3 DNA is TGCGCCAGCAGCTTGTCTCCCGGCCAAGAGACCCAGTACTTC. The encoded protein is CASSLSPGQETQYF.

V gene TRBV7-8 combines with J gene TRBJ2-3, with a weak D call TRBD2 (5 bases). This CDR3 has 12 amino acids. The V end was cut by 5 bases, the J end by 5 bases, with 8 bases between. The V gene's germline CDR1 is SGHVS and CDR2 FQNEAQ. CDR3 DNA: TGTGCCAGCAGCCAGAGGGTAGATACGCAGTATTTT. As protein: CASSQRVDTQYF.

V is TRBV7-9 and J is TRBJ2-3; TRBD1 might be the D (5 bases). Trimming took off 5 bases at V and 5 bases at J, with 17 bases between the two ends. The germline gives CDR1 SEHNR, CDR2 FQNEAQ (reference sequence). The CDR3 is 15 residues long. CDR3 sequence (DNA): TGTGCCAGCAGCCCAACGTTGGGGCATCAAGATACGCAGTATTTT. Translation gives CASSPTLGHQDTQYF.

The V and J genes are TRBV13 and TRBJ2-1; no definite D call. Trimming removed 4 bases from V and 5 bases from J, with 6 bases in between. Germline V gene sequence: CDR1 PRHDT, CDR2 FYEKMQ (reference sequence). The length of the CDR3 is 12 residues. CDR3 nucleotide sequence: TGTGCCAGCAGCTCCACTAACAATGAGCAGTTCTTC. This gives the protein CASSSTNNEQFF.

The chain uses TRBV11-2 and TRBJ2-7, with D perhaps matching TRBD1 (5 bases). V shed 1 base and J shed 3 bases, with 10 bases lying between them. Germline lookup yields CDR1 SGHAT and CDR2 FQNNGV. The CDR3 has 14 residues. The CDR3 nucleotides read TGTGCCAGCAGCTTAGGTCCCAGGGACTACGAGCAGTACTTC. It encodes CASSLGPRDYEQYF.

CDR3 sequence: CASSRGLAGIQETQYF. The CDR3 nucleotides are TGTGCCAGCAGTAGGGGACTAGCGGGAATCCAAGAGACCCAGTACTTC. V is TRBV6-6 and J is TRBJ2-5, with 13 bases lining up with TRBD2. The ends lost 5 bases at V and 1 base at J; junction bases unmatched: 4. CDR1 and CDR2 (germline): MNHNY, SVGAGI (reference sequence). The length of the CDR3 is 16 residues.

The gene calls are TRBV7-6 and TRBJ2-2; no clear D gene. In germline, CDR1 is SGHVS, CDR2 FNYEAQ. Trimming pared 1 base from V and 6 bases from J, leaving 12 bases between. The CDR3 has 15 residues. CDR3 bases: TGTGCCAGCAGCTTAGTTGTCGACATTCCCGGGGAGCTGTTTTTT. It yields the protein CASSLVVDIPGELFF.

V and J are TRBV7-9 and TRBJ1-6, with TRBD1 matching over 9 bases. The CDR3 extends over 15 amino acids. CDR1 is SEHNR, CDR2 FQNEAQ, per germline (reference sequence). Trimming cost V 5 bases and J 10 bases; bases outside gene matches: 9. CDR3 amino acids: CASSAGDREVSPLHF. The CDR3 coding sequence is TGTGCCAGCAGCGCTGGGGACAGGGAGGTATCACCCCTCCACTTT. Supplemented by reference TRBV7-9 and TRBJ1-6, the full variable domain reads DTGVSQNPRHKITKRGQNVTFRCDPISEHNRLYWYRQTLGQGPEFLTYFQNEAQLEKSRLLSDRFSAERPKGSFSTLEIQRTEQGDSAMYLCASSAGDREVSPLHFGNGTRLTVT.

The V gene is TRBV28, the J gene TRBJ2-2, with TRBD1 matching over 8 bases. This CDR3 has 15 amino acids. J was trimmed by 7 bases and V by 6 bases; bases with no gene match: 10. Germline-derived CDR1 and CDR2 are MDHEN and SYDVKM. The CDR3 bases are TGTGCCAGCAGAACCGGGACAGGCTTGGTCGGGGAGCTGTTTTTT. Its translation is CASRTGTGLVGELFF.

This clone was recorded only once. The chain uses TRBV24-1 and TRBJ2-6; 10 bases agree with TRBD1. Germline V lookup: CDR1 KGHDR, CDR2 SFDVKD. The CDR3 extends over 17 amino acids. The J segment lost 2 bases and the V segment lost 7 bases, leaving 7 bases of the junction unmatched. The CDR3 bases are TGTGCCACCAGCCGTCCCGGGACAGGGGCTGGGGCCAACGTCCTGACTTTC. This gives the protein CATSRPGTGAGANVLTF.

This rearrangement joins TRBV11-1 to TRBJ2-7; 9 nucleotides line up with TRBD2. The junction had 1 base not matched to a gene; V was cut back by 5 bases and J by 5 bases. CDR1 and CDR2 (germline): SGHAT, FQDESV (reference sequence). CDR3 length equals 12 residues. This CDR3 is CASSRLADEQYF. The CDR3 DNA is TGTGCCAGCAGCCGACTAGCGGACGAGCAGTACTTC.